The clone carrying this TCR beta chain was found once. Its antigen is still unknown. The record originates from a study of T-cell memory formation after mild COVID-19. Study-wide context: Clustering of TCRs was largely donor specific.

Study conclusions and caveats: Shrinking CD4+ clones resided mostly in CM and EM, and CD8+ ones in EMRA. Unconfirmed was the SARS-CoV-2 specificity of second-wave clones that peaked on day 37.

The CDR3 loop spans 16 amino acids. V lost 3 bases to trimming and J lost 8 bases; unmatched junction nucleotides: 12. One entry per CDR3 protein results from TCRdb running MiXCR on the 5' RACE reads. The table shows a few hundred thousand distinct CDR3 sequences, with 25% to 30% occurring only once. The clonotype comes from an adult woman who had mild COVID-19 (a few samples of this study predate the infection). Cell type and time point are not known. This chain uses TRBV12-3 or TRBV12-4 with TRBJ1-3; 8 nucleotides match TRBD1. Sequenced input: PBMCs or a T cell subset sorted from them (not recorded which). The CDR3 DNA is TGTGCCAGCAGTTTGAAGGGACAGGCGGCTCGAGACACCATATATTTT. Translated: CASSLKGQAARDTIYF.